Here is one TCR beta chain with its context. Its antigen is unknown. Per-base quality was not reported, and no clone a single base away is much larger than it. The time point label corresponds to: cycle 4 day 1 (C4D1), after more than five weeks of nivolumab. Every trial patient had relapsed after autologous stem cell transplantation, and cohorts A, B and C differed in prior brentuximab vedotin exposure. The trial cohort comprised fewer than 65 patients with relapsed/refractory classical Hodgkin lymphoma whose best overall responses were complete response, partial response or progressive disease. In the multi-cohort phase II CheckMate 205 trial, trial patients received single-agent nivolumab. An independent review committee assessed best overall response by applying the 2007 International Working Group response criteria. PBMCs from the trial were collected at three points: immediately before nivolumab initiation (C1D1), and during therapy at cycle 2 day 1 and cycle 4 day 1. After peripheral blood was drawn into 8 mL Vacutainer Cell Preparation Tubes, PBMCs were isolated by centrifugation and then cryopreserved.

The sample is drawn from a study of PD-1 blockade in classical Hodgkin lymphoma (dated by TCRdb to 2019 to 2021). Notes on the research overall: Nivolumab dosing was 3 mg/kg intravenously every 2 weeks, continuing until either disease progression or unacceptable toxicity. To define a peripheral blood immune signature of response to PD-1 blockade in classical Hodgkin lymphoma, the study combined TCR beta sequencing with CyTOF. What the research found in general, with its limitations: Newly diagnosed patients were reported to have lower baseline TCR diversity than healthy donors, and relapsed/refractory patients were reported to have lower baseline TCR diversity still. By C4D1, a significant rise was seen in CD4+ TCR diversity but not in CD8+ TCR diversity (p=0.0027 vs p=0.16), and the rise was most apparent among complete responders (p=0.02). Patients starting nivolumab less than 1 year after ASCT had lower diversity and were excluded from later analyses to avoid confounding by immune reconstitution. Trial patients achieving complete response had baseline diversity similar to newly diagnosed patients, whereas partial responders and progressors had significantly lower diversity. The study covered only a single clinical trial cohort, and the causes of the repertoire differences, possibly disease activity or prior therapy, were still not defined.

Genomic DNA was isolated using the Qiagen DNeasy kit from unsorted PBMCs as well as from negatively selected CD4+ and CD8+ fractions. Using primers that anneal to V and J segments, immunoSEQ multiplex PCR amplified the TCR beta CDR3 regions. A synthetic immune receptor repertoire was used to minimize amplification bias, and any residual bias was removed computationally once sequencing was done. In the authors' own workflow: Custom Python scripts were used to quantify repertoire diversity as the Shannon entropy index. Unsorted, CD4+ and CD8+ repertoires were examined separately, except in combined analyses, for which CD4+ and CD8+ sequences were merged in silico. Clonal expansion was defined as at least a 2-fold frequency increase after treatment relative to C1D1, with a pseudocount of 0.5 for undetected baseline clones. Clones with 0 or 1 copy at C1D1 were defined as singleton clones, while clones with 2 or more copies were defined as non-singleton clones. By matching protein sequences in sorted samples from the same patient, clones expanded in unsorted samples were annotated as CD4+, CD8+ or unknown. Diversity changes from C1D1 to C4D1 were tested in paired samples using Wilcoxon tests. TCRdb took this table from immuneACCESS and kept in-frame rearrangements with V and J called. Such tables lack part of the clones; where checked against another copy, unresolved V genes explain under half of the gap, and the rest is unexplained. V, J and clone size are taken as reported in that table, and D and trimming were inferred from the DNA itself. Counted in this sample were 46,000 or so clones; roughly 78% of them appeared once. Jointly, the top ten make up around a third of the sample.

The TCR originated in a human donor with classical Hodgkin lymphoma. The sequences come from peripheral blood mononuclear cells (PBMCs), collected before the fourth cycle of nivolumab.

The DNA reads TGTGCCAGCAGCTTAGTAGCGAGATACGAGCAGTACTTC. It is translated as CASSLVARYEQYF. The chain is made from TRBV7-9 and TRBJ2-7; the D segment could be TRBD2, given 5 matching bases. CDR1 and CDR2 were assigned from the germline V gene (reference sequence) as SEHNR and FQNEAQ. The CDR3 runs 13 residues from the cysteine to the phenylalanine. Solely the CDR3 DNA is kept, with 39 bases framed from the first base. V is clipped by 1 base and J by 4 bases, and the sequence between their germline boundaries is 8 bases long. The variable domain in full, with residues beyond the CDR3 obtained from the reference TRBV7-9 and TRBJ2-7 genes, is DTGVSQNPRHKITKRGQNVTFRCDPISEHNRLYWYRQTLGQGPEFLTYFQNEAQLEKSRLLSDRFSAERPKGSFSTLEIQRTEQGDSAMYLCASSLVARYEQYFGPGTRLTVT.